Below, 27 T cell receptor beta chains from the same sample are listed, as sequenced in a study of spatial heterogeneity in lung cancer. Which antigens these TCRs recognize remains unknown. Stated time point: sample taken at primary tumor resection. TCRdb recomputed calls from the 5' RACE reads with MiXCR, one row per CDR3 protein. The sample lists 9,500 to 13,000 distinct CDR3 sequences, about 7.8% occurring once. Study-wide points: Intratumoral expanded alpha and beta TCR counts were found to track tumor mutation counts.

The sample consisted of lung tumor tissue, taken at surgery. Every receptor here comes from a male donor with early-stage non-small cell lung cancer.

This clonotype was counted between two and nine times. V and J are TRBV14 and TRBJ2-7; D is perhaps TRBD1 (6 bases). The ends were cut back, 6 bases at V and 4 bases at J, with 13 bases in the middle. The germline V gene has CDR1 SGHDN and CDR2 FVKESK. The length of the CDR3 is 13 residues. Here the CDR3 reads CASRLTGQYEQYF. In nucleotides, the CDR3 is TGTGCCAGCAGATTAACAGGGCAGTACGAGCAGTACTTC.

This clonotype was detected many times. V gene TRBV29-1 combines with J gene TRBJ1-4, with TRBD1 as a possible D gene (5 bases). V gave up 0 bases and J gave up 8 bases, with 16 bases separating them. This CDR3 comprises 15 residues. Germline V gives CDR1 SQVTM, CDR2 ANQGSEA. This chain's CDR3 is CSVEEQGTAGEKLFF. Written as DNA, the CDR3 is TGCAGCGTTGAAGAGCAAGGGACGGCGGGGGAAAAACTGTTTTTT.

This clonotype was recorded at least ten times. The chain uses TRBV12-3 or TRBV12-4 and TRBJ2-6; no clear D gene. This CDR3 has 15 residues. Trimming took off 0 bases at V and 0 bases at J, with 3 bases between the two ends. In DNA form, the CDR3 reads TGTGCCAGCAGTTTAGCTGGCTCTGGGGCCAACGTCCTGACTTTC. Its translation: CASSLAGSGANVLTF.

This clonotype was recorded many times. The V gene is TRBV12-3 or TRBV12-4, the J gene TRBJ2-1, with 10 bases matching TRBD2. V lost 5 bases to trimming and J lost 3 bases; unmatched junction nucleotides: 4. CDR3 length equals 15 residues. Here the CDR3 reads CASSPGTSVYNEQFF. DNA of the CDR3: TGTGCCAGCAGTCCCGGGACTAGCGTCTACAATGAGCAGTTCTTC.

This clonotype showed up many times. The CDR3 DNA reads TGCAGTGCTAGCAGGACTAGCGGGAGCAATGAGCAGTTCTTC. Residues: CSASRTSGSNEQFF. The chain uses TRBV20-1 and TRBJ2-1; 13 nucleotides line up with TRBD2. The V gene's germline CDR1 is DFQATT and CDR2 SNEGSKA (reference sequence). The V gene end was trimmed by 3 bases and the J gene end by 6 bases; junction bases not matched to a gene: 2. The CDR3 is 14 amino acids.

Many counts were recorded for this clonotype. Here the CDR3 DNA reads TGTGCCAGCTCACCACCCGGCGCACCACGAAAAGATGAGCAGTTCTTC. Its translation is CASSPPGAPRKDEQFF. The chain joins TRBV18 to TRBJ2-1, with unresolved D. CDR1 is KGHSH, CDR2 LQKENI, per germline. Trimming pared 0 bases from V and 8 bases from J, leaving 17 bases between. The CDR3 is 16 amino acids.

This chain joins TRBV7-2 and TRBJ2-3; tentative D call: TRBD2 (7 bases). CDR1 is SGHTA, CDR2 FQGNSA, per germline. V gave up 2 bases and J gave up 2 bases, with 14 bases separating them. The CDR3 loop spans 16 amino acids. In DNA, the CDR3 is TGTGCCAGCAGCTTAAGGGGGGGGCGAGTCACAGATACGCAGTATTTT. As protein: CASSLRGGRVTDTQYF.

At least ten counts were recorded for this clonotype. As DNA, the CDR3 is TGCGCCAGCAGTGAGGCGGGAGGGATGTACAATGAGCAGTTCTTC. This sequence encodes CASSEAGGMYNEQFF. The rearrangement links TRBV10-1 to TRBJ2-1; 9 bases fit TRBD2. Germline V gene data show CDR1 as WNHNN and CDR2 as SYGVQD (reference sequence). This CDR3 has 15 amino acids. V shed 2 bases and J 4 bases; nucleotides not matched to a gene: 3.

Worth noting for this clonotype: A much more abundant neighbour one base away suggests this may be a read error. The chain couples TRBV18 to TRBJ1-1; D perhaps matches TRBD1 (5 bases). The ends were cut back, 2 bases at V and 4 bases at J, with 14 bases in the middle. The germline V gene has CDR1 KGHSH and CDR2 LQKENI. This CDR3 has 15 amino acids. This CDR3 reads CASSPWTSQGTEAFF. The DNA for the CDR3 is TGTGCCAGCTCACCATGGACTTCGCAGGGCACTGAAGCTTTCTTT.

This clonotype was found many times. The chain couples TRBV5-1 to TRBJ2-5; 7 nucleotides match TRBD1. V gave up 3 bases and J gave up 2 bases; unmatched junction bases: 4. The CDR3 contains 14 residues. CDR1 is SGHRS, CDR2 YFSETQ, per germline. CDR3 loop: CASSYGTVQETQYF. CDR3 DNA: TGCGCCAGCAGCTACGGGACAGTTCAAGAGACCCAGTACTTC.

The sample holds many counts of this clonotype. This chain links TRBV5-1 with TRBJ2-3, with D unresolved. The CDR3 length is 14 residues. V lost 0 bases, J lost 8 bases, and 13 bases lay in between. CDR1 and CDR2 (germline): SGHRS, YFSETQ. CDR3 sequence: CASSLVGPQSTQYF. CDR3 in DNA: TGCGCCAGCAGCTTGGTGGGCCCCCAGAGTACGCAGTATTTT.

This clonotype was found a few times. CDR3 residues: CSVSGGRNTGELFF. The CDR3 nucleotides read TGCAGCGTTTCGGGAGGGAGGAACACCGGGGAGCTGTTTTTT. This rearrangement joins TRBV29-1 to TRBJ2-2; 8 nucleotides line up with TRBD2. Germline CDR1 is SQVTM and CDR2 is ANQGSEA. This CDR3 has 14 amino acids. The V gene end was trimmed by 5 bases and the J gene end by 1 base; junction bases not matched to a gene: 3.

The table lists this clonotype with many counts. V gene TRBV18 combines with J gene TRBJ1-2; D not certain. The CDR3 covers 13 residues. V lost 3 bases, J lost 0 bases, and 5 bases lay in between. The germline V gene has CDR1 KGHSH and CDR2 LQKENI. Here the CDR3 reads CASSPHANYGYTF. The CDR3 region has the DNA TGTGCCAGCTCACCTCATGCTAACTATGGCTACACCTTC.

V gene TRBV9 combines with J gene TRBJ2-5; D might be TRBD1 (5 bases). The CDR3 loop spans 13 amino acids. Trimming pared 8 bases from V and 7 bases from J, leaving 18 bases between. CDR1 SGDLS and CDR2 YYNGEE come from the germline V gene. The chain's CDR3 is CASSRPSQGTQYF. The DNA of the CDR3 is TGTGCCAGTTCCCGACCATCCCAGGGGACCCAGTACTTC.

This clonotype was counted at least ten times. CDR3 bases: TGTGCCAGCAGCTCCGGACCAGCCATGAACACTGAAGCTTTCTTT. Its protein is CASSSGPAMNTEAFF. The chain employs TRBV7-2 and TRBJ1-1; D unclear. Germline-derived CDR1 and CDR2 are SGHTA and FQGNSA. Trimming took 4 bases from V and 0 from J, leaving 12 bases between them. There are 15 residues in the CDR3.

The sample holds many counts of this clonotype. V gene TRBV27 combines with J gene TRBJ2-7; 8 bases line up with TRBD2. With 6 bases clipped from V and 1 base from J, the junction kept 5 bases outside the gene matches. CDR1 and CDR2 from the germline V gene are MNHEY and SMNVEV (reference sequence). CDR3 length: 14 residues. In nucleotides, the CDR3 is TGTGCCAGCAGGCTAGCGGGCTTATCCTACGAGCAGTACTTC. Amino acids: CASRLAGLSYEQYF.

This clonotype was counted at least ten times. This rearrangement joins TRBV7-9 to TRBJ1-5, with unresolved D. Per germline, CDR1 SEHNR and CDR2 FQNEAQ (reference sequence). Trimming took off 5 bases at V and 3 bases at J, with 5 bases between the two ends. This CDR3 has 12 residues. The CDR3 DNA reads TGTGCCAGCAGCCAGGACAATCAGCCCCAGCATTTT. Translation: CASSQDNQPQHF.

This clonotype was found many times. The chain has TRBV10-3 and TRBJ1-2; 11 bases line up with TRBD1. The ends lost 3 bases at V and 0 bases at J; junction bases unmatched: 3. CDR1 and CDR2 (germline): ENHRY, SYGVKD. The CDR3 runs 16 residues. CDR3 sequence reads: CAISEPDRGPNYGYTF. The DNA of the CDR3 is TGTGCCATCAGTGAACCGGACAGGGGGCCTAACTATGGCTACACCTTC.

This clonotype was observed many times. This rearrangement joins TRBV20-1 to TRBJ2-1; unclear D gene. CDR1 DFQATT and CDR2 SNEGSKA come from the germline V gene (reference sequence). The CDR3 is 13 residues long. Trimming took off 7 bases at V and 5 bases at J, with 15 bases between the two ends. Here the CDR3 reads CSVAPMYNNEQFF. The CDR3 DNA follows: TGCAGTGTGGCGCCGATGTACAACAATGAGCAGTTCTTC.

This clonotype has ten or more counts. The chain is built from TRBV11-2 and TRBJ1-4; 7 positions match TRBD1. Trimming took 1 base from V and 16 from J; bases not matched to a gene: 9. CDR1 SGHAT and CDR2 FQNNGV come from the germline V gene. The CDR3 sequence is 13 residues long. CDR3 coding DNA: TGTGCCAGCAGCTTAGGGCGGCAGACAGGGCCGTTTTTT. It encodes CASSLGRQTGPFF.

The chain uses TRBV6-6 and TRBJ2-5, with D hard to call. The germline V and J ends were trimmed by 2 bases and 4 bases, with 5 bases remaining between them. CDR1 and CDR2 from the germline V gene are MNHNY and SVGAGI (reference sequence). The CDR3 extends over 12 amino acids. CDR3 sequence reads: CASSYRPETQYF. CDR3 nucleotides: TGTGCCAGCAGTTACAGGCCAGAGACCCAGTACTTC.

The gene calls are TRBV7-2 and TRBJ2-3; 10 nucleotides agree with TRBD1. The germline gives CDR1 SGHTA, CDR2 FQGNSA. The length of the CDR3 is 14 residues. Unmatched junction bases numbered 5, after V lost 4 bases and J lost 7 bases. The CDR3, as DNA: TGTGCCAGCAGCTCGGACAGGGGGTCGAATACGCAGTATTTT. Its protein is CASSSDRGSNTQYF.

The chain joins TRBV28 to TRBJ1-2; the D gene is possibly TRBD1 (5 bases). The CDR3 totals 12 residues. Germline CDR1 reads MDHEN; CDR2 reads SYDVKM. V lost 8 bases and J 4 bases, leaving 11 bases between the germline ends. CDR3 DNA: TGTGCCAGCGGGGACCGCGTCTATGGCTACACCTTC. It is translated as CASGDRVYGYTF.

V gene TRBV5-1 combines with J gene TRBJ2-5; possible D gene TRBD2, 5 bases. V was pared by 2 bases and J by 1 base, with 9 bases between. The length of the CDR3 is 14 residues. Looked up from germline, CDR1 is SGHRS and CDR2 is YFSETQ. The CDR3 spells CASSFFAGQETQYF. CDR3 bases: TGCGCCAGCAGCTTTTTCGCGGGCCAAGAGACCCAGTACTTC.

This clonotype was recorded many times. The gene calls are TRBV5-1 and TRBJ2-3; the D is unclear. This CDR3 has 13 amino acids. The V gene's germline CDR1 is SGHRS and CDR2 YFSETQ. V was clipped by 0 bases and J by 2 bases, with 4 bases between them. The CDR3 region is CASSLDPTDTQYF. As DNA, the CDR3 is TGCGCCAGCAGCTTGGACCCCACAGATACGCAGTATTTT.

The sample holds many counts of this clonotype. V and J are TRBV7-2 and TRBJ2-6; D gene uncertain. The CDR3 spans 14 residues. Germline lookup yields CDR1 SGHTA and CDR2 FQGNSA. The germline V and J ends were trimmed by 5 bases and 2 bases, with 7 bases remaining between them. As DNA, the CDR3 is TGTGCCAGCAGCCCGGCAGCTGGGGCCAACGTCCTGACTTTC. Translated: CASSPAAGANVLTF.

This clonotype has at least ten counts. V and J are TRBV29-1 and TRBJ2-2; TRBD2 aligns across 9 bases. The V gene end was trimmed by 6 bases and the J gene end by 4 bases; junction bases not matched to a gene: 3. The CDR3 contains 13 residues. Germline CDR1 SQVTM, CDR2 ANQGSEA. Written as DNA, the CDR3 is TGCAGCGTAGCGGGAGGCGTCACCGGGGAGCTGTTTTTT. Translation gives CSVAGGVTGELFF.